The 20 T cell receptor beta chains in this list originate from one sample, sequenced in a study of T-cell reconstitution after alpha-beta-depleted transplantation in children. Unique molecular identifiers were incorporated during preparation of the TCRbeta library. TCRdb fed the PCR reads into MiXCR, producing one record per CDR3 protein. The sample carries about 610,000 distinct CDR3 sequences, over 9.5% recorded once. Material: PBMCs from the stem cell graft donor, obtained from the stem cell graft. The origin of the receptors is a human donor who donated a stem cell graft to a child with acute myeloid leukemia.

The table lists this clonotype with a few counts. The chain links TRBV19 to TRBJ2-1, with 13 bases matching TRBD2. Germline V gives CDR1 LNHDA, CDR2 SQIVND (reference sequence). CDR3 size: 16 residues. V lost 5 bases, J lost 2 bases, and 3 bases stayed unmatched. The CDR3 coding sequence is TGTGCCAGTAGTGTACTAGCGGGAGGGGCCTACAATGAGCAGTTCTTC. It yields the protein CASSVLAGGAYNEQFF.

This clonotype came up a few times. The rearrangement uses TRBV28 and TRBJ2-2, with 8 positions matching TRBD2. J was trimmed by 4 bases and V by 4 bases; bases with no gene match: 2. CDR1 and CDR2 from the germline V gene are MDHEN and SYDVKM. This CDR3 has 14 amino acids. DNA of the CDR3: TGTGCCAGCAGTTGGCTAGCGGGCACCGGGGAGCTGTTTTTT. Protein: CASSWLAGTGELFF.

This clonotype was picked up many times. The chain couples TRBV12-3 or TRBV12-4 to TRBJ2-1; maybe TRBD2 (6 bases). The CDR3 covers 14 residues. V lost 5 bases and J lost 10, with 18 bases in between. The CDR3: CASSTPRDSAEQFF. Written as DNA, the CDR3 is TGTGCCAGCAGTACACCGCGGGACTCAGCGGAGCAGTTCTTC.

This clonotype occurred many times. The CDR3 DNA sequence: TGTGCCAGCAGCGTAGTTTCTAGCGGGAGAGCACACGAGCAGTACTTC. Translating it yields CASSVVSSGRAHEQYF. J is TRBJ2-7 and V is TRBV9, with 10 nucleotides matching TRBD2. The V and J ends lost 0 bases and 5 bases, in that order; junction bases with no gene match: 8. CDR3 length equals 16 residues. Germline V gene lookup returns CDR1 SGDLS and CDR2 YYNGEE.

This clonotype was observed a few times. The chain's CDR3 is CSVGAESYEQYF. CDR3 sequence (DNA): TGCAGCGTTGGTGCGGAGTCCTACGAGCAGTACTTC. The gene calls are TRBV29-1 and TRBJ2-7; no firm D call. V lost 4 bases and J lost 1, with 8 bases in between. The CDR3 is made up of 12 amino acids. Looked up from germline, CDR1 is SQVTM and CDR2 is ANQGSEA.

The chain combines TRBV11-1 with TRBJ2-1; 10 nucleotides match TRBD2. From germline, CDR1 is SGHAT and CDR2 FQDESV (reference sequence). This CDR3 is 15 amino acids long. The trim removed 2 bases at V and 7 bases at J, leaving 5 bases unmatched. CDR3 in DNA: TGTGCCAGCAGCTTAACTAGCGGGACGGGGAATGAGCAGTTCTTC. It specifies CASSLTSGTGNEQFF.

The table lists this clonotype with a few counts. As DNA, the CDR3 is TGTGCCAGCAGCTTAGCGCAAGGAGGCGGTAAAAGGAGCTCCTATAATTCACCCCTCCACTTT. It is translated as CASSLAQGGGKRSSYNSPLHF. The chain couples TRBV11-1 to TRBJ1-6; D is undetermined. CDR3 length: 21 amino acids. V lost 0 bases and J 0 bases, leaving 21 bases between the germline ends. CDR1 is SGHAT and CDR2 is FQDESV in the germline V gene (reference sequence).

This clonotype was counted only a few times. The V gene is TRBV7-9, the J gene TRBJ2-5; D is ambiguous. The CDR3 length is 16 residues. The germline CDR1 and CDR2 sequences are SEHNR and FQNEAQ (reference sequence). Deletions cut 5 bases from V and 3 bases from J, with 19 bases between. Here the CDR3 DNA reads TGTGCCAGCAGCCCCAGAGTAGTTGCAGACGAAGAGACCCAGTACTTC. This sequence encodes CASSPRVVADEETQYF.

A few counts support this clonotype. V usage is TRBV9 and J usage is TRBJ2-3; D might be TRBD1 (6 bases). The CDR3 has 16 residues. The ends were cut back, 4 bases at V and 4 bases at J, with 19 bases in the middle. CDR1 SGDLS and CDR2 YYNGEE come from the germline V gene. CDR3 bases: TGTGCCAGCAGCCTGTTGACAGGTCCCTATGCAGATACGCAGTATTTT. It codes for CASSLLTGPYADTQYF. Looking up the rest from reference TRBV9 and TRBJ2-3 gives the full variable domain: DSGVTQTPKHLITATGQRVTLRCSPRSGDLSVYWYQQSLDQGLQFLIQYYNGEERAKGNILERFSAQQFPDLHSELNLSSLELGDSALYFCASSLLTGPYADTQYFGPGTRLTVL.

This clonotype was seen many times. V usage is TRBV7-2 and J usage is TRBJ2-2; D ambiguous. The CDR3 consists of 13 residues. Germline V gene data show CDR1 as SGHTA and CDR2 as FQGNSA. Deletions cut 1 base from V and 8 bases from J, with 8 bases between. This CDR3 reads CASSLEMGGELFF. The CDR3 DNA reads as TGTGCCAGCAGCTTAGAGATGGGGGGGGAGCTGTTTTTT.

V gene TRBV12-3 or TRBV12-4 combines with J gene TRBJ2-2, with 9 bases aligning to TRBD2. The CDR3 runs 15 residues. V shed 7 bases and J 1 base; nucleotides not matched to a gene: 4. As DNA, the CDR3 is TGTGCCAGCACAGGCGGGAGGGTGAACACCGGGGAGCTGTTTTTT. It is translated as CASTGGRVNTGELFF.

This rearrangement joins TRBV27 to TRBJ2-3; D gene unclear. V was clipped by 4 bases and J by 5 bases, with 7 bases between them. The germline CDR1 and CDR2 sequences are MNHEY and SMNVEV (reference sequence). This CDR3 has 12 amino acids. The CDR3 is CASSSVLDTQYF. The DNA for the CDR3 is TGTGCCAGCAGTTCGGTGCTAGATACGCAGTATTTT.

A few counts support this clonotype. The chain uses TRBV21-1 and TRBJ2-7; whether TRBD1, the table's D call, matches the DNA was not checked. TRBV21-1 is a pseudogene. The CDR3 sequence is 19 residues long. This CDR3 is CASSKAKGTGSANSYEQYF. In DNA form, the CDR3 reads TGTGCCAGCAGCAAAGCGAAGGGCACCGGAAGCGCCAACTCCTACGAGCAGTACTTC.

The table lists this clonotype with a few counts. The chain is built from TRBV10-3 and TRBJ2-3; D uncertain. This CDR3 contains 14 residues. Germline CDR1 and CDR2: ENHRY and SYGVKD. V dropped 4 bases and J dropped 2 bases, with 10 bases sitting between them. CDR3 protein: CAISGANTTDTQYF. DNA for the CDR3: TGTGCCATCAGTGGGGCTAATACCACAGATACGCAGTATTTT.

This clonotype was picked up many times. This chain connects TRBV7-9 to TRBJ1-2, with a possible D match to TRBD1 (5 bases). Trimming pared 5 bases from V and 8 bases from J, leaving 12 bases between. The CDR3 has 12 amino acids. Germline loops: CDR1 SEHNR, CDR2 FQNEAQ (reference sequence). CDR3 sequence reads: CASSPYGGGYTF. CDR3 bases: TGTGCCAGCAGCCCCTACGGGGGAGGCTACACCTTC.

This clonotype was seen a few times. This chain links TRBV19 with TRBJ2-1; the D gene could be TRBD1 or TRBD2 (7 bases each). The CDR3 sequence is 16 residues long. V dropped 6 bases and J dropped 9 bases, with 24 bases sitting between them. Germline V lookup: CDR1 LNHDA, CDR2 SQIVND (reference sequence). CDR3 DNA sequence: TGTGCCAGTAGCTTTTTAGGGACGGGGGGACAGAGTGAGCAGTTCTTC. It specifies CASSFLGTGGQSEQFF.

This chain uses TRBV3-1 with TRBJ2-2; D tentatively fits TRBD1 or TRBD2 (5 bases each). The V and J ends lost 4 bases and 4 bases respectively, with 10 bases between them. The CDR3 runs to 14 residues. From germline, CDR1 is LGHDT and CDR2 YNNKEL (reference sequence). The CDR3 spells CASSLRDLTGELFF. CDR3 coding DNA: TGTGCCAGCAGCCTAAGGGACCTCACCGGGGAGCTGTTTTTT. The full variable domain, its missing parts supplied by reference TRBV3-1 and TRBJ2-2, is DTAVSQTPKYLVTQMGNDKSIKCEQNLGHDTMYWYKQDSKKFLKIMFSYNNKELIINETVPNRFSPKSPDKAHLNLHINSLELGDSAVYFCASSLRDLTGELFFGEGSRLTVL.

This clonotype has a handful of counts. V gene TRBV12-3 or TRBV12-4 combines with J gene TRBJ1-5, with 7 bases identical to TRBD1. This CDR3 spans 15 amino acids. J gave up 3 bases and V 4 bases, and 6 bases lay outside the gene matches. In DNA form, the CDR3 reads TGTGCCAGCAGTTCAACCCAGGGGGACAATCAGCCCCAGCATTTT. Protein product: CASSSTQGDNQPQHF.

This clonotype has ten or more counts. The chain uses TRBV2 and TRBJ2-4; TRBD2 aligns across 12 bases. The V segment lost 8 bases and the J segment 0 bases; nucleotides outside the gene matches: 2. CDR3 size: 15 residues. CDR1 and CDR2 (germline): SNHLY, FYNNEI. The CDR3 sequence: CASGTSGLAKNIQYF. The CDR3 DNA follows: TGTGCCAGCGGGACTAGCGGGCTAGCCAAAAACATTCAGTACTTC.

This clonotype was seen at least ten times. DNA for the CDR3: TGCGCCAGCAGCTCGGCCTTAGGGTCGATACAAGAGACCCAGTACTTC. It is translated as CASSSALGSIQETQYF. The chain recombines TRBV5-1 with TRBJ2-5; D is undetermined. Per the germline V gene, CDR1 is SGHRS and CDR2 is YFSETQ. Trimming cost V 3 bases and J 2 bases, with 17 bases left between them. The CDR3 totals 16 residues. Together with reference TRBV5-1 and TRBJ2-5, the CDR3 gives the full variable domain: KAGVTQTPRYLIKTRGQQVTLSCSPISGHRSVSWYQQTPGQGLQFLFEYFSETQRNKGNFPGRFSGRQFSNSRSEMNVSTLELGDSALYLCASSSALGSIQETQYFGPGTRLLVL.